This T cell receptor (beta chain) was sequenced during a study of CD8+ T cells in alopecia areata. Study-level findings and limits: Clonality in the scalp and expanded CD8+ clones ranked among the top 100 were significantly decreased by tofacitinib.

In regard to this clone: What it binds is unknown.

As to treatment: oral pan-JAK inhibitor, 5-10 mg twice daily. RNA extraction was followed by reverse transcription into cDNA, which acted as the sequencing template. Method: immunoSEQ multiplex PCR; TCRdb's copy keeps in-frame clones and lacks some. The table has about 290,000 clones, about three fifths seen once. With V trimmed by 6 bases and J by 5 bases, 8 bases remained unmatched. CDR1 is SQVTM, CDR2 ANQGSEA, per germline. The CDR3 is made up of 14 amino acids. Here the sequenced sample was CD4+ T cells sorted from blood, taken at week 24, from a patient treated with tofacitinib. This TCR came from a human donor with alopecia areata. The V call is TRBV29-1, the J call TRBJ1-5; 9 bases line up with TRBD1. The CDR3 DNA sequence: TGCAGCGTAGGAACAGGGGGCATTGATCAGCCCCAGCATTTT. Protein: CSVGTGGIDQPQHF.